This T cell receptor beta chain was captured by sequencing in a study of T cells in Graves' hyperthyroidism and ophthalmopathy. Study-level background: Peripheral blood draws took place at initial diagnosis, ahead of any treatment. Study-level points and caveats: Using 13 V-J features, a model discriminated ophthalmopathy from stable hyperthyroidism.

Germline V lookup: CDR1 KGHSH, CDR2 LQKENI. Between the trimmed V and J ends, which lost 9 bases and 4 bases, there was a span of 11 bases. The CDR3 loop spans 12 amino acids. Regions amplified from RNA transcripts were the TCR beta CDR3 regions. Carried out on the TCR CDR3, a first-round RT-PCR used the HTBI primer set. MiXCR, applied by TCRdb to the multiplex PCR reads, yields one record per CDR3 protein. The repertoire holds more than 600,000 distinct CDR3 sequences, approximately 16% seen once, with 8.4% in the top ten. This clonotype was recorded at least ten times. Its cognate antigen is unknown.

This receptor was obtained from a man aged 18 to 30 with Graves' hyperthyroidism. Sequencing was performed on blood. The chain is built from TRBV18 and TRBJ2-3; D may be TRBD1 or TRBD2 (6 bases each). The CDR3, as DNA: TGTGCCAGTCGGAGGGGGGCAGATACGCAGTATTTT. This codes for CASRRGADTQYF. Together with reference TRBV18 and TRBJ2-3, the CDR3 gives the full variable domain: NAGVMQNPRHLVRRRGQEARLRCSPMKGHSHVYWYRQLPEEGLKFMVYLQKENIIDESGMPKERFSAEFPKEGPSILRIQQVVRGDSAAYFCASRRGADTQYFGPGTRLTVL.